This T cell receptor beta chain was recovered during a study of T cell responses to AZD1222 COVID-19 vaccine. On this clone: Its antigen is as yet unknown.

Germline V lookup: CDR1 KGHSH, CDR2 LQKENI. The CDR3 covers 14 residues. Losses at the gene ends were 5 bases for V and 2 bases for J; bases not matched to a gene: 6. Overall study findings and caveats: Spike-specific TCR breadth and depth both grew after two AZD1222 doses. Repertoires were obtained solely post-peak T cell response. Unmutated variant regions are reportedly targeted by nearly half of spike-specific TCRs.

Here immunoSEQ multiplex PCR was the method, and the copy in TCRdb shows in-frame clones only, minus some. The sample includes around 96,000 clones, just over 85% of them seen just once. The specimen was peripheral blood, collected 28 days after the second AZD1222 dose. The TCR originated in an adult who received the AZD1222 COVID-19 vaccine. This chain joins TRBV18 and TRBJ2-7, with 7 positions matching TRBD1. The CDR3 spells CASSSPGQTYEQYF. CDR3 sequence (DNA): TGTGCCAGCTCATCTCCGGGACAGACCTACGAGCAGTACTTC.